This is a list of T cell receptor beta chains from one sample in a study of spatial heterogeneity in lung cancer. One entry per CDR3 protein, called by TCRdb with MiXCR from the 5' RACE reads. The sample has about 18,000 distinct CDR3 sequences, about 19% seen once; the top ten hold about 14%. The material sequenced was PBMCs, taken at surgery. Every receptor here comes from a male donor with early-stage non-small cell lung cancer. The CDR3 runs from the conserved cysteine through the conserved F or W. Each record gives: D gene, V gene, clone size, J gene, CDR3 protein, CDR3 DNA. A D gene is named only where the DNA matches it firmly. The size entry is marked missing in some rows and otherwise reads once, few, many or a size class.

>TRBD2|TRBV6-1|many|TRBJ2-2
CASIEGSGPGRGTGELFF
TGTGCCAGCATCGAGGGTAGCGGGCCAGGCCGTGGCACCGGGGAGCTGTTTTTT
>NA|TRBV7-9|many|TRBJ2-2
CASSKITGTLKNTGELFF
TGTGCCAGCAGCAAGATCACCGGGACTCTAAAGAACACCGGGGAGCTGTTTTTT
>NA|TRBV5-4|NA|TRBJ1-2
CASSPDRTTALHYGYTF
TGTGCCAGCAGCCCTGACAGGACAACGGCCCTCCACTATGGCTACACCTTC
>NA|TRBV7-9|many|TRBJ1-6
CASRTSADSPLHF
TGTGCCAGCAGAACCTCGGCGGATTCACCCCTCCACTTT
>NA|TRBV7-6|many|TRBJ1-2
CASSSSTGGYTF
TGTGCCAGCAGCTCTTCGACGGGTGGCTACACCTTC
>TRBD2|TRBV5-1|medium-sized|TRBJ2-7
CASSRGGQVEQYF
TGCGCCAGCAGCCGCGGGGGGCAGGTCGAGCAGTACTTC
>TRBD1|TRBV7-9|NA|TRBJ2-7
CASSPRGQGSGNYEQYF
TGTGCCAGCAGCCCCCGTGGACAGGGTTCTGGAAACTACGAGCAGTACTTC
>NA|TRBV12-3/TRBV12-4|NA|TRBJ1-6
CASSPGTPVRSPLHF
TGTGCCAGCAGCCCTGGCACCCCAGTTCGGTCACCCCTCCACTTT
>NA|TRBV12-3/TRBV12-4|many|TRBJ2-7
CASSLAPTGSEQYF
TGTGCCAGCAGTTTAGCCCCCACAGGGAGCGAGCAGTACTTC
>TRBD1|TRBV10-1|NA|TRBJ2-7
CASSETGVHSYEQYF
TGCGCCAGCAGTGAAACAGGGGTCCACTCCTACGAGCAGTACTTC
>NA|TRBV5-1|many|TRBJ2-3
CASSLAGDGTDTQYF
TGCGCCAGCAGCTTGGCCGGGGACGGCACAGATACGCAGTATTTT
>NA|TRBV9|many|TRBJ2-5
CASSVGDFSGETQYF
TGTGCCAGCAGCGTAGGGGACTTTTCGGGAGAGACCCAGTACTTC
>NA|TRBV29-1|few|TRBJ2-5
CSVGGGAQGQETQYF
TGCAGCGTTGGGGGTGGGGCTCAAGGCCAAGAGACCCAGTACTTC
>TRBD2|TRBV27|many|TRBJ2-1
CASSPGTSYNEQFF
TGTGCCAGCAGCCCCGGGACTAGCTACAATGAGCAGTTCTTC
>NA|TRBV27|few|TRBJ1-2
CASSVTSRLNYGYTF
TGTGCCAGCAGTGTCACCAGCAGACTTAACTATGGCTACACCTTC
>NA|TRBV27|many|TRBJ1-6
CASSLAGVGSPLHF
TGTGCCAGCAGTTTAGCGGGGGTTGGTTCACCCCTCCACTTT
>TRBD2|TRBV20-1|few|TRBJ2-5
CSASTGSGGGETQYF
TGCAGTGCTAGCACAGGCAGCGGGGGGGGTGAGACCCAGTACTTC